This T cell receptor (beta chain) emerged from a study of T-cell reconstitution after alpha-beta-depleted transplantation in children. Researchers prepared the TCRbeta library using unique molecular identifiers, the study reports. TCRdb reprocessed the PCR reads via MiXCR and lists one record per CDR3 protein. Of fewer than 400,000 distinct CDR3 sequences listed, roughly 22% are singletons. CDR1 and CDR2 from the germline V gene are SQVTM and ANQGSEA. Trimming pared 7 bases from V and 5 bases from J, leaving 11 bases between. The CDR3 runs 11 residues. This clonotype was counted between two and nine times.

The input for sequencing was PBMCs from the stem cell graft donor, taken from the stem cell graft. V gene TRBV29-1 combines with J gene TRBJ1-2, with D unresolved. This TCR derives from a human donor who donated a stem cell graft to a child with acute myeloid leukemia. CDR3 protein: CSAVRGYGYTF. CDR3 nucleotide sequence: TGCAGCGCCGTACGCGGGTATGGCTACACCTTC.